This record covers a single T cell receptor beta chain. Its cognate antigen has yet to be identified. No clone much larger than this one lies a single base away; base qualities are absent. The data derive from a study of T cell responses to AZD1222 COVID-19 vaccine (dated by TCRdb to 2020 to 2022). General notes on the study: A total of roughly 240 trial participants underwent TCR sequencing, of whom about 200 received two doses of AZD1222 and roughly 25 received two doses of the MenACWY control vaccine. Enrollment into the trials was organized by age into subgroups of 18-55, 56-69 and 70-plus years, and those subgroups contained around 150, 28 and 57 TCR-sequenced participants, respectively.

The germline V gene (reference sequence) provides CDR1 LNHDA and CDR2 SQIVND. From the cysteine up to the phenylalanine, the CDR3 has a length of 16 residues. The CDR3 DNA has 48 bases and is translated from base 1. The V end gives up 4 bases and the J end 3 bases, leaving 9 bases in the junction not matched to a gene. Broader findings and caveats from the paper: The 56-69-year group was small, and its depth increase did not reach significance, likely because of low power. Participants were mostly white British and included more females than males, and it was suggested by the authors that clonal diversity may have been underestimated. Conclusions about previously exposed vaccinees were limited because only six or seven AZD1222 recipients were SARS-CoV-2 seropositive at baseline. CD4 TCRs associated with the vaccine covered the entire spike protein, and the dominant responses were in regions 160-218 and 743-854. A significant rise in spike-specific TCR breadth and depth was observed after two AZD1222 doses relative to day 0 and relative to MenACWY recipients. Because no day 14 peak-response samples were available, the repertoires could be characterized only after the peak T cell response. Nearly half of unique spike-specific TCRs reportedly recognized epitopes outside regions mutated in the B.1.351 and B.1.1.7 variants.

This specimen's time point label, per the study, means: baseline before first vaccination. What this sample's treatment or condition label stands for: meningococcal conjugate vaccine given as trial control. Vaccinee samples came from UK trials COV001 and COV002, including a single-blind randomized controlled phase 2/3 trial of AZD1222 (ChAdOx1 nCoV-19) in healthy adults. Trial participant PBMC samples were collected at day 0 and day 28 after the second dose for TCRbeta chain sequencing. The CDR3 regions of human TCRbeta chains were analyzed by immunosequencing. The source study handled its data this way. TCRs in the repertoires were compared against a reference library of SARS-CoV-2-specific TCRs that had been generated with the MIRA antigen-specificity platform. Breadth was defined as the fraction of unique TCRs that were SARS-CoV-2-associated, and depth was defined as the fraction of total T cells that were SARS-CoV-2-associated. Each spike-specific TCR was assigned to its reactive spike region and to a CD4 or CD8 class using the MIRA data. Log10-transformed breadth and depth values were compared by one-way ANOVA with Sidak's multiple comparisons tests. What TCRdb holds here is the immuneACCESS table cut down to in-frame rearrangements. Part of the clones is not present; checked against another copy, under half of the missing clones reflect an unresolved V gene, and the others are unexplained. V, J and clone size reflect that table, while D and trimming were determined from the DNA. The sample contains about 96,000 clones, about 90% of them found a single time. Of the sample, 5.2% is held by the ten largest clones.

This TCR was recovered from an adult in good health. Rearrangement joined TRBV19 to TRBJ1-5; the central 7 bases match TRBD1. The sequencing used peripheral blood, collected on day 0 of MenACWY control vaccination. The CDR3 reads as follows: CASSTLDRVVNQPQHF. The nucleotides are TGTGCCAGTAGTACCCTAGACAGGGTGGTCAATCAGCCCCAGCATTTT. The reference TRBV19 and TRBJ1-5 proteins fill in what lies around the CDR3, so the full variable domain reads DGGITQSPKYLFRKEGQNVTLSCEQNLNHDAMYWYRQDPGQGLRLIYYSQIVNDFQKGDIAEGYSVSREKKESFPLTVTSAQKNPTAFYLCASSTLDRVVNQPQHFGDGTRLSIL.